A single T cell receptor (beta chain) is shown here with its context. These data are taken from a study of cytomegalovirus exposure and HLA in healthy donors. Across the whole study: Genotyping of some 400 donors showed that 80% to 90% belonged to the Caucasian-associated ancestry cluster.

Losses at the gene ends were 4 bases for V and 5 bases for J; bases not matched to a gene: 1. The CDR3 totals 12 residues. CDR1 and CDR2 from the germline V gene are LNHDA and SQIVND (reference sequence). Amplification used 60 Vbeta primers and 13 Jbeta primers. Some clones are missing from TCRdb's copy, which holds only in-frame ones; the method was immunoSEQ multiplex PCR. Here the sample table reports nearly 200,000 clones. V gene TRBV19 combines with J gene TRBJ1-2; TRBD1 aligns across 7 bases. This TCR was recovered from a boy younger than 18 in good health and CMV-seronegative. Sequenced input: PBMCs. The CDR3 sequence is CASSRDRYGYTF. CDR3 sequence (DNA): TGTGCCAGTAGTAGGGACAGATATGGCTACACCTTC.